This T cell receptor beta chain was observed in a study of blood T cell repertoires in COVID-19. Methods used by the authors: For nucleated cells, counts were estimated from reference gene primer amplification. Generated by immunoSEQ multiplex PCR, the TCRdb table keeps only in-frame clones and is missing some. That table gives V, J and clone size, and the DNA gave D and trimming. Here the sample spans 110,000 or so clones, 60% to 85% being singletons. This CDR3 is 14 amino acids long. V lost 5 bases and J lost 0, with 7 bases in between. Looked up from germline, CDR1 is MRHNA and CDR2 is SNTAGT. The receptor's source is a man in his 70s with acute or convalescent COVID-19. The sequencing input was peripheral blood. The chain joins TRBV6-4 to TRBJ2-2; D unresolved. This CDR3 reads CASSNYPNTGELFF. The CDR3 nucleotides are TGTGCCAGCAGTAATTATCCGAACACCGGGGAGCTGTTTTTT.